A single sample is the source of the 5 T cell receptor beta chains below, sequenced in a study of blood T cell repertoires in COVID-19. Assay used: immunoSEQ multiplex PCR; TCRdb lists only in-frame clones, some missing. The profile shows roughly 250,000 clones, approximately 90% of them singletons. Material: PBMCs or T cells enriched from blood (not recorded which). The receptors were gathered from a woman aged 25 to 39 with acute COVID-19.

The J gene is TRBJ1-4, the V gene TRBV7-9; TRBD1 matches 8 bases. Losses at the gene ends were 4 bases for V and 6 bases for J; bases not matched to a gene: 7. The CDR3 totals 15 residues. The germline V gene has CDR1 SEHNR and CDR2 FQNEAQ (reference sequence). The CDR3 here is CASSSTDRVDEKLFF. The DNA of the CDR3 is TGTGCCAGCAGCTCAACGGACAGGGTGGATGAAAAACTGTTTTTT.

The chain is built from TRBV12-3 or TRBV12-4 and TRBJ2-5, with D maybe TRBD2 (5 bases). This CDR3 has 13 residues. The germline V and J ends were trimmed by 7 bases and 5 bases, with 14 bases remaining between them. This CDR3 is CASILAPGETQYF. The CDR3 DNA is TGTGCCAGCATCCTAGCACCCGGTGAGACCCAGTACTTC.

Written as DNA, the CDR3 is TGTGCCAGCAGCTTAGTGGGCAGCCCCTACGAGCAGTACTTC. Its translation: CASSLVGSPYEQYF. The rearrangement links TRBV13 to TRBJ2-7; D unclear. The CDR3 contains 14 residues. The V gene's germline CDR1 is PRHDT and CDR2 FYEKMQ (reference sequence). Trimming left V 1 base short and J 2 bases short, with 9 bases between.

The V call is TRBV3-1 (or the pseudogene TRBV3-2), the J call TRBJ1-2; tentative D call: TRBD1 (5 bases). V was shortened by 1 base and J by 9 bases, with 12 bases between the two germline ends. Germline V CDR1 and CDR2: LGHDT, YNNKEL (reference sequence). This CDR3 is built from 13 residues. The CDR3 sequence is CASSQGTSSRYTF. CDR3 DNA: TGTGCCAGCAGCCAAGGGACATCATCGCGCTACACCTTC.

This chain connects TRBV9 to TRBJ2-7; D might be TRBD2 (5 bases). Trimming stripped 0 bases from V and 3 bases from J, with 10 bases between. The CDR3 consists of 14 residues. CDR1 and CDR2 from the germline V gene are SGDLS and YYNGEE. The chain's CDR3 is CASSVVPGYYEQYF. CDR3 coding DNA: TGTGCCAGCAGCGTAGTTCCGGGGTACTACGAGCAGTACTTC.